This T cell receptor beta chain originates from a study of blood T cell repertoires in COVID-19. In the authors' methods: Reference gene primer amplification gave nucleated cell count estimates. Sequencing was performed with immunoSEQ multiplex PCR; in TCRdb, only in-frame clones are kept and a portion is missing. V, J and clone size derive from that table, while D and trimming were established from the DNA sequence. The repertoire has roughly 87,000 clones, around 88% of them found once; the top ten carry roughly 25%. The sequenced sample consisted of peripheral blood. The sequence was obtained from a human donor in a cohort sampled during active COVID-19.

The CDR3 loop reads CASRLQAGTDYEQYF. As DNA, the CDR3 is TGTGCCAGCAGACTACAAGCCGGGACAGACTACGAGCAGTACTTC. This rearrangement joins TRBV6-5 to TRBJ2-7, with 7 bases lining up with TRBD1. J was trimmed by 3 bases and V by 6 bases; bases with no gene match: 11. Germline CDR1 reads MNHEY; CDR2 reads SVGAGI. CDR3 length equals 15 residues.